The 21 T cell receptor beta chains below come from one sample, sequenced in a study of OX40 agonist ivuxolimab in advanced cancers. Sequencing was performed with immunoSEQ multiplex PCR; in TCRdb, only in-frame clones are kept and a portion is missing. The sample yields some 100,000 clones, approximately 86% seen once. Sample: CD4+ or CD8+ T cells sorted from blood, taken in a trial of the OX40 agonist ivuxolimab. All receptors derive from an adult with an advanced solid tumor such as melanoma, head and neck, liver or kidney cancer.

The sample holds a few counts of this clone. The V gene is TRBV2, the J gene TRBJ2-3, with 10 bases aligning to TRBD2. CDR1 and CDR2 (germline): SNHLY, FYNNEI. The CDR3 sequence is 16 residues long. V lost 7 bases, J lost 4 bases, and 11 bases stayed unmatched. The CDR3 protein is CASTSFLAGASDTQYF. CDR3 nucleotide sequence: TGTGCCAGCACCTCCTTTCTAGCGGGAGCATCAGATACGCAGTATTTT.

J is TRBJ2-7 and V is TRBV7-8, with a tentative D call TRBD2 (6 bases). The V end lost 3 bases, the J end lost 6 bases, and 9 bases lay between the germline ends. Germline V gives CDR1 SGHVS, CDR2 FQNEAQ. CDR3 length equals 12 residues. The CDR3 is CASSFRRGEQYF. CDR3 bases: TGTGCCAGCAGCTTCAGGCGGGGCGAGCAGTACTTC.

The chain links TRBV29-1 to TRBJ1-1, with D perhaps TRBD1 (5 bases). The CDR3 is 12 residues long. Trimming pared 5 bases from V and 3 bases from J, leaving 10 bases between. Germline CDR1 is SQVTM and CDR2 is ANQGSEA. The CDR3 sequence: CSVTGRDTEAFF. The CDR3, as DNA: TGCAGCGTTACGGGACGGGACACTGAAGCTTTCTTT.

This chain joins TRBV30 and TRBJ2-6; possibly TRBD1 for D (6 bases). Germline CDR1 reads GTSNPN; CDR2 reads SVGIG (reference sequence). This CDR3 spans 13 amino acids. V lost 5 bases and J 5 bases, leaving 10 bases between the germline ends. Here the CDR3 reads CAWCRDRANVLTF. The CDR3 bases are TGTGCCTGGTGCCGGGACAGGGCCAACGTCCTGACTTTC.

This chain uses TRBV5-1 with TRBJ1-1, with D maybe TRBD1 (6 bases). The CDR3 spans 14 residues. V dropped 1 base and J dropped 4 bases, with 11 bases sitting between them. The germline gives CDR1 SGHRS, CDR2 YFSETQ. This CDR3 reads CASSLRSRGTEAFF. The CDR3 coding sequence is TGCGCCAGCAGCTTGAGGTCCAGGGGCACTGAAGCTTTCTTT.

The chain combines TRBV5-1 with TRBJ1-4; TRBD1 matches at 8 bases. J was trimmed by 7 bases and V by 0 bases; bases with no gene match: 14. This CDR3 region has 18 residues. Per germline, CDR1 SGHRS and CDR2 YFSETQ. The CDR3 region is CASSLGATGDFGVEKLFF. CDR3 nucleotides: TGCGCCAGCAGCTTGGGAGCGACAGGGGACTTTGGAGTTGAAAAACTGTTTTTT.

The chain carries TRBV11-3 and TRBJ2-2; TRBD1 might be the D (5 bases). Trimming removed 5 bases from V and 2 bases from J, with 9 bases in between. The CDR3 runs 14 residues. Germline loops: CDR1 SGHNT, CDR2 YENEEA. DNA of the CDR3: TGTGCCAGCAGCCTGACAGATAACACCGGGGAGCTGTTTTTT. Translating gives CASSLTDNTGELFF.

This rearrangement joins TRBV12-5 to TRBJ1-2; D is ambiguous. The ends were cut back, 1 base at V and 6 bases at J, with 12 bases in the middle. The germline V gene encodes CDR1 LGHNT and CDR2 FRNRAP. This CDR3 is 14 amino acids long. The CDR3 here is CASGLGGSGNGYTF. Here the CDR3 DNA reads TGTGCTAGTGGTTTGGGAGGATCTGGTAATGGCTACACCTTC.

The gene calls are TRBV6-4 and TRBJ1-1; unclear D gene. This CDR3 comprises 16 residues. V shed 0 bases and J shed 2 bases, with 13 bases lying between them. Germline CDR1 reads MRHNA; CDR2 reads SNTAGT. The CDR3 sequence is CASSDSTGSGNTEAFF. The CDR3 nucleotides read TGTGCCAGCAGTGACTCGACGGGGAGCGGTAACACTGAAGCTTTCTTT.

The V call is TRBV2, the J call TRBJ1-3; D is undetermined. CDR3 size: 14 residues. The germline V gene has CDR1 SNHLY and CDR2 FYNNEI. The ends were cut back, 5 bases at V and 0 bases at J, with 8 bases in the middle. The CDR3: CASSWTVSGNTIYF. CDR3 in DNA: TGTGCCAGCAGTTGGACTGTCTCTGGAAACACCATATATTTT.

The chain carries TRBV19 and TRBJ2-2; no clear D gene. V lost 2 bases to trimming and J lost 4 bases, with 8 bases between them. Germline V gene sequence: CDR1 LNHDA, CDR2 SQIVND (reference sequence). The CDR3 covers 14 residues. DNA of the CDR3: TGTGCCAGTAGTATATCGGGTCCCACCGGGGAGCTGTTTTTT. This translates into CASSISGPTGELFF.

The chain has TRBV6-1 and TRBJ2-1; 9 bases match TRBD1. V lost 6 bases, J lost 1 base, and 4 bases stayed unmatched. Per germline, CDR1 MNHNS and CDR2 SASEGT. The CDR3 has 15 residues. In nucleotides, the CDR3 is TGTGCCAGCAGAACGGGACAGGGATCCTACAATGAGCAGTTCTTC. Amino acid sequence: CASRTGQGSYNEQFF.

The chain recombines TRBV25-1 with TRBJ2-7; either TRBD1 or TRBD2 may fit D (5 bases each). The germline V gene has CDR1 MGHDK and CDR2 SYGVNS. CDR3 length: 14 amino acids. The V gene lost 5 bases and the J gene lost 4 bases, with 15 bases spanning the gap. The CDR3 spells CASSPTGTGYEQYF. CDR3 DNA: TGTGCCAGCAGTCCTACCGGGACCGGGTACGAGCAGTACTTC.

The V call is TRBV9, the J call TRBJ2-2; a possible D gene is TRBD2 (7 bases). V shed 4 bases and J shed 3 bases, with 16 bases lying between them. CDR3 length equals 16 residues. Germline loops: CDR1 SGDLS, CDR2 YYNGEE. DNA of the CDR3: TGTGCCAGCAGCAGACGGGGGGCGGACGACACCGGGGAGCTGTTTTTT. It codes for CASSRRGADDTGELFF.

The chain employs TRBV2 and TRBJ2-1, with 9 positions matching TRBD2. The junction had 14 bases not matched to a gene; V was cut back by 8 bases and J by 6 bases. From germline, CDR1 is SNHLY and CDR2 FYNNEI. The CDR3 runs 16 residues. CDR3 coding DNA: TGTGCCAGCCGGGGCAGCGGGACTAGCCCTGGCAATGAGCAGTTCTTC. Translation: CASRGSGTSPGNEQFF.

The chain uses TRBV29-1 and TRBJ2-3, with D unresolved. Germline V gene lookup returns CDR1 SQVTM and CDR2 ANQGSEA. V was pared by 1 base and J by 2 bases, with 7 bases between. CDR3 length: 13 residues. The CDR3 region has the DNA TGCAGCGTTGAAGGCTCCTCCACAGATACGCAGTATTTT. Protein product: CSVEGSSTDTQYF.

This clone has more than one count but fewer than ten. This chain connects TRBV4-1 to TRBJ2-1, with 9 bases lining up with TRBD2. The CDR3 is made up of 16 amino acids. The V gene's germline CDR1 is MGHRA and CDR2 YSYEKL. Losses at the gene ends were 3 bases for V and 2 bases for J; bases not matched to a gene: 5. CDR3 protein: CASSQLAGTAYNEQFF. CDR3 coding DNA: TGCGCCAGCAGCCAGCTAGCGGGAACTGCCTACAATGAGCAGTTCTTC.

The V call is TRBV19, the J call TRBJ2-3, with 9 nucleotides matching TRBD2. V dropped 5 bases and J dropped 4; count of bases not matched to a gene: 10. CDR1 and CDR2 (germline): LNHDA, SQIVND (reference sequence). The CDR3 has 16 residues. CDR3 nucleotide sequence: TGTGCCAGTAGTCTTCGGGGCGGCGGGAGGGCAGATACGCAGTATTTT. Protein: CASSLRGGGRADTQYF.

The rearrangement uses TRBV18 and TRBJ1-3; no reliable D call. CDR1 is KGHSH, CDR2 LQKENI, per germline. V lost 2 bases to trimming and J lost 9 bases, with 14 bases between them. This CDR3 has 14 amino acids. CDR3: CASSPSALPTTIYF. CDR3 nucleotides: TGTGCCAGCTCACCAAGTGCACTCCCGACCACCATATATTTT.

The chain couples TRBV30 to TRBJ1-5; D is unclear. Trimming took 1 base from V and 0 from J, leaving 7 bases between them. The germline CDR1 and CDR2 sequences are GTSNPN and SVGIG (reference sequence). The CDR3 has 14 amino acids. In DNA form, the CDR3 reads TGTGCCTGGAGTGGACTTGATAGCAATCAGCCCCAGCATTTT. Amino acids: CAWSGLDSNQPQHF. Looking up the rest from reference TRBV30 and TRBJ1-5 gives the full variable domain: SQTIHQWPATLVQPVGSPLSLECTVEGTSNPNLYWYRQAAGRGLQLLFYSVGIGQISSEVPQNLSASRPQDRQFILSSKKLLLSDSGFYLCAWSGLDSNQPQHFGDGTRLSIL.

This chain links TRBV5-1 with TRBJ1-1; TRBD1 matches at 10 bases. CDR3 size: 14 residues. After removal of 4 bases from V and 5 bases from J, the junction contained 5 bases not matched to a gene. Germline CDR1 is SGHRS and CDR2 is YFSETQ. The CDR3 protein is CASSPDRGRTEAFF. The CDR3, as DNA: TGCGCCAGCAGCCCCGACAGGGGGCGTACTGAAGCTTTCTTT.